Following are 14 T cell receptor beta chains from one sample sequenced in a study of T cells in narcolepsy. Profiled with immunoSEQ multiplex PCR; TCRdb holds only in-frame clones, not every one. The sample lists 15,000 to 20,000 clones, over 55% occurring once. The sequenced material came from CD45RA- memory CD8+ T cells from PBMCs. These receptors were obtained from a human donor with narcolepsy.

As concerns this clone: Distinct nucleotide sequences in the sample also encode this CDR3. The rearrangement joins TRBV11-2 to TRBJ2-1; D unresolved. Trimming removed 0 bases from V and 6 bases from J, with 3 bases in between. The V gene's germline CDR1 is SGHAT and CDR2 FQNNGV. The CDR3 runs 12 residues. The CDR3 sequence: CASSLDLNEQFF. The DNA of the CDR3 is TGTGCCAGCAGCTTAGATCTCAATGAGCAGTTCTTC.

About this clone itself: Additional DNA sequences in this sample encode the identical CDR3. V gene TRBV15 combines with J gene TRBJ1-5; D remains unclear. Trimming left V 1 base short and J 4 bases short, with 2 bases between. Germline loops: CDR1 LNHNV, CDR2 YYDKDF (reference sequence). The CDR3 is 12 residues long. The CDR3 region is CATSRVNQPQHF. The CDR3 region has the DNA TGTGCCACCAGCAGAGTAAATCAGCCCCAGCATTTT. Variable domain in full (rest from reference TRBV15 and TRBJ1-5): DAMVIQNPRYQVTQFGKPVTLSCSQTLNHNVMYWYQQKSSQAPKLLFHYYDKDFNNEADTPDNFQSRRPNTSFCFLDIRSPGLGDTAMYLCATSRVNQPQHFGDGTRLSIL.

In its sample, this clone was seen once. The chain links TRBV27 to TRBJ1-2; D is undetermined. This CDR3 comprises 13 residues. Germline CDR1 is MNHEY and CDR2 is SMNVEV (reference sequence). V lost 3 bases, J lost 0 bases, and 5 bases lay in between. CDR3 residues: CASSLAANYGYTF. CDR3 nucleotide sequence: TGTGCCAGCAGTTTGGCAGCTAACTATGGCTACACCTTC.

The chain joins TRBV7-9 to TRBJ1-6; 7 bases map to TRBD1. CDR1 and CDR2 from the germline V gene are SEHNR and FQNEAQ (reference sequence). Losses at the gene ends were 8 bases for V and 5 bases for J; bases not matched to a gene: 6. The length of the CDR3 is 14 residues. The CDR3: CASRGTGDNSPLHF. The CDR3 DNA reads TGTGCCAGCCGCGGAACAGGGGATAATTCACCCCTCCACTTT.

The chain carries TRBV6-5 and TRBJ1-1; D uncertain. Trimming left V 3 bases short and J 7 bases short, with 12 bases between. CDR1 is MNHEY and CDR2 is SVGAGI in the germline V gene. This CDR3 is 13 amino acids long. CDR3 bases: TGTGCCAGCAGTTATAACCCCGGGAATGAAGCTTTCTTT. Its protein is CASSYNPGNEAFF.

The rearrangement links TRBV2 to TRBJ2-7, with D unclear. Trimming removed 7 bases at V and 5 bases at J, with 21 bases between. The germline V gene has CDR1 SNHLY and CDR2 FYNNEI. This CDR3 region has 15 residues. CDR3 protein: CASTFLGGDMNEQYF. DNA for the CDR3: TGTGCCAGCACCTTTCTAGGTGGGGATATGAACGAGCAGTACTTC.

The V gene is TRBV15, the J gene TRBJ2-3; TRBD2 aligns across 11 bases. The CDR3 is 20 residues long. Germline CDR1 reads LNHNV; CDR2 reads YYDKDF (reference sequence). With 5 bases clipped from V and 1 base from J, the junction kept 17 bases outside the gene matches. CDR3 amino acids: CATSDFGGTSGEKGTDTQYF. In DNA form, the CDR3 reads TGTGCCACCAGCGACTTCGGAGGGACTAGCGGTGAAAAGGGCACAGATACGCAGTATTTT. Supplemented by reference TRBV15 and TRBJ2-3, the full variable domain reads DAMVIQNPRYQVTQFGKPVTLSCSQTLNHNVMYWYQQKSSQAPKLLFHYYDKDFNNEADTPDNFQSRRPNTSFCFLDIRSPGLGDTAMYLCATSDFGGTSGEKGTDTQYFGPGTRLTVL.

This clone occurred once. J is TRBJ1-5 and V is TRBV19; D unresolved. There are 13 residues in the CDR3. Trimming stripped 9 bases from V and 10 bases from J, with 19 bases between. The V gene's germline CDR1 is LNHDA and CDR2 SQIVND (reference sequence). In nucleotides, the CDR3 is TGTGCCAGCCAGCTGAGTGGACTCAGCCCCCAGCATTTT. Translating gives CASQLSGLSPQHF.

The chain joins TRBV7-3 to TRBJ2-1, with 11 bases matching TRBD1. This CDR3 region has 16 residues. V dropped 3 bases and J dropped 5; count of bases not matched to a gene: 6. Germline V gives CDR1 SGHTA, CDR2 FQGTGA. CDR3 bases: TGTGCCAGCAGCTTGGACAGGGGGCTCTATAACAATGAGCAGTTCTTC. This encodes CASSLDRGLYNNEQFF.

The genes are TRBV4-1 and TRBJ2-1; D gene ambiguous. The CDR3 consists of 14 residues. Trimming shortened V by 0 bases and J by 4 bases, and 7 bases separated the two germline ends. The V gene's germline CDR1 is MGHRA and CDR2 YSYEKL. The CDR3 DNA is TGCGCCAGCAGCCAAGAAACAGAGTACAATGAGCAGTTCTTC. This encodes CASSQETEYNEQFF.

The chain joins TRBV12-5 to TRBJ1-2, with a possible D match to TRBD1 (6 bases). This CDR3 has 15 amino acids. V lost 3 bases to trimming and J lost 4 bases, with 15 bases between them. Germline CDR1 LGHNT, CDR2 FRNRAP. The chain's CDR3 is CASGFGTGSVYGYTF. The CDR3 DNA follows: TGTGCTAGTGGTTTCGGTACAGGGAGTGTCTATGGCTACACCTTC.

This clone appeared once. The chain joins TRBV7-9 to TRBJ1-2, with unresolved D. Between the trimmed V and J ends, which lost 6 bases and 8 bases, there was a span of 16 bases. This CDR3 region has 13 residues. CDR1 is SEHNR, CDR2 FQNEAQ, per germline (reference sequence). The CDR3 region is CASRMDSVGGYTF. The CDR3 DNA follows: TGTGCCAGCAGGATGGACTCGGTGGGCGGCTACACCTTC.

The V call is TRBV11-2, the J call TRBJ2-7; D unclear. In germline, CDR1 is SGHAT, CDR2 FQNNGV. V was shortened by 1 base and J by 1 base, with 8 bases between the two germline ends. This CDR3 region has 14 residues. CDR3 in DNA: TGTGCCAGCAGCTTAGGGACCGGGTCCTACGAGCAGTACTTC. It specifies CASSLGTGSYEQYF.

The chain employs TRBV5-6 and TRBJ2-7, with 9 bases matching TRBD2. The junction had 9 bases not matched to a gene; V was cut back by 4 bases and J by 4 bases. The CDR3 has 15 amino acids. Germline loops: CDR1 SGHDT, CDR2 YYEEEE. The CDR3 protein is CASSEGSGRHYEQYF. As DNA, the CDR3 is TGTGCCAGCAGCGAAGGGAGCGGGAGGCATTACGAGCAGTACTTC.